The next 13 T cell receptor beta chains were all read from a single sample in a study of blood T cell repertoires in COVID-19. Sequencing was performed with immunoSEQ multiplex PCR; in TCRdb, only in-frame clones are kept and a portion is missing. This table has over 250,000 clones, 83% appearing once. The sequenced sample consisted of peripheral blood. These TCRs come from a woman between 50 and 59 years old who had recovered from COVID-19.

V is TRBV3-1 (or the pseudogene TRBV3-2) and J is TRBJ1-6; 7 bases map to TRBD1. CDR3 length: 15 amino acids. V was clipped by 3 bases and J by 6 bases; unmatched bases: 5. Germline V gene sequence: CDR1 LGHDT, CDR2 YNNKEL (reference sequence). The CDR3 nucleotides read TGTGCCAGCAGCCAGACCGGGACAGTTAATTCACCCCTCCACTTT. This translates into CASSQTGTVNSPLHF.

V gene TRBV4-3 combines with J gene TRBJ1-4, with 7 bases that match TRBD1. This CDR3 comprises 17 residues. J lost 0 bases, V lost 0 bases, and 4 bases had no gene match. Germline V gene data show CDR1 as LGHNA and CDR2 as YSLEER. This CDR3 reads CASSQDPGTATNEKLFF. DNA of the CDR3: TGCGCCAGCAGCCAAGATCCCGGGACAGCAACTAATGAAAAACTGTTTTTT.

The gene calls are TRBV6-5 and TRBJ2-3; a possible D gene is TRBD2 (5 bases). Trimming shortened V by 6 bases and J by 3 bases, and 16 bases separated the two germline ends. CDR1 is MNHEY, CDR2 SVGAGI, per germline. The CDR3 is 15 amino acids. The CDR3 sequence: CASSLWGAETDTQYF. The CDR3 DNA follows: TGTGCCAGCAGCCTTTGGGGAGCGGAGACAGATACGCAGTATTTT.

Here the CDR3 reads CASSFSLPGGRSYEQYF. CDR3 sequence (DNA): TGCGCCAGCAGTTTTAGTCTGCCGGGGGGGCGATCCTACGAGCAGTACTTC. This sequence joins TRBV5-1 and TRBJ2-7; 8 bases match TRBD2. Germline trimming cut 5 bases from V and 1 base from J; bases unmatched to any gene: 14. CDR1 is SGHRS, CDR2 YFSETQ, per germline. This CDR3 is built from 17 residues.

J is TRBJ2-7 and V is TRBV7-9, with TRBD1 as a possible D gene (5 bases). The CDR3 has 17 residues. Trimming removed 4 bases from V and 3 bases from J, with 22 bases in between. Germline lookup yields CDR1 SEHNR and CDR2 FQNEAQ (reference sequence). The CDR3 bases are TGTGCCAGCAGCTCATCCCAAAAGGACAACGGACACTACGAGCAGTACTTC. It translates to CASSSSQKDNGHYEQYF.

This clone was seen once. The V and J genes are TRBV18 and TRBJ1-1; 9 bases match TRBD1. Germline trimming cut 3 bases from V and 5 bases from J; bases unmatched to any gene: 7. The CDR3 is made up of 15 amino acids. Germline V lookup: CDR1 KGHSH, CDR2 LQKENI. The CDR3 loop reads CASSPGQGSRTEAFF. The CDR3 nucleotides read TGTGCCAGCTCACCGGGACAGGGTTCGAGGACTGAAGCTTTCTTT.

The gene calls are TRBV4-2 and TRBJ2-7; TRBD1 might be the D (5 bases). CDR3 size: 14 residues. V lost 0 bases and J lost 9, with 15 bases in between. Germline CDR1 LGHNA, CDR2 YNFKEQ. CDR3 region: CASSQEYRSWAQYF. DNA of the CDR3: TGTGCCAGCAGCCAAGAATACAGGTCCTGGGCGCAGTACTTC.

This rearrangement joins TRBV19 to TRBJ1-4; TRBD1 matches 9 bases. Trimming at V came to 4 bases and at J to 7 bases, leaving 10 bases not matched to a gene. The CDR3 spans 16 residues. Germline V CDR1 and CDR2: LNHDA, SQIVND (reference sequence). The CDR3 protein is CASSTQPQGAGEKLFF. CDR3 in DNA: TGTGCCAGTAGTACACAACCACAGGGGGCTGGTGAAAAACTGTTTTTT.

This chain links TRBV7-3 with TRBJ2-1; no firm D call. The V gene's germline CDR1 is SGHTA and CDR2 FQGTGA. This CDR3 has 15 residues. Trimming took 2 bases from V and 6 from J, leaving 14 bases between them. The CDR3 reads CASSLGGPIGNEQFF. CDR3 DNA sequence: TGTGCCAGCAGCTTAGGCGGCCCTATAGGCAATGAGCAGTTCTTC. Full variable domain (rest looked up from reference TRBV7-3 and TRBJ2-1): GAGVSQTPSNKVTEKGKYVELRCDPISGHTALYWYRQSLGQGPEFLIYFQGTGAADDSGLPNDRFFAVRPEGSVSTLKIQRTERGDSAVYLCASSLGGPIGNEQFFGPGTRLTVL.

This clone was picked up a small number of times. The CDR3 bases are TGTGCCAGCAGTTCCGGGGACAGGGGGACCTACGAGCAGTACTTC. It translates to CASSSGDRGTYEQYF. The rearrangement joins TRBV28 to TRBJ2-7; TRBD1 matches 11 bases. The CDR3 sequence is 15 residues long. V dropped 4 bases and J dropped 2; count of bases not matched to a gene: 4. Per germline, CDR1 MDHEN and CDR2 SYDVKM.

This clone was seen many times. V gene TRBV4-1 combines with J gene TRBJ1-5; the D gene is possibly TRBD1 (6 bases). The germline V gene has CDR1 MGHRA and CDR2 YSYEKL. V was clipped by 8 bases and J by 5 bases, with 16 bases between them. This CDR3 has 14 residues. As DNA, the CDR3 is TGCGCCAGCGGTTACAGGGTCTGGGATCAGCCCCAGCATTTT. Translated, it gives CASGYRVWDQPQHF.

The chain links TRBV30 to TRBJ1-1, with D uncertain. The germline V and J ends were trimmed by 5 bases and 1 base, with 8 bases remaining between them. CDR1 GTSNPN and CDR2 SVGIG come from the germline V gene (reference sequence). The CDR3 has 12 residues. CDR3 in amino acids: CAWGPGNTEAFF. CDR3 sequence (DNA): TGTGCCTGGGGACCAGGGAACACTGAAGCTTTCTTT.

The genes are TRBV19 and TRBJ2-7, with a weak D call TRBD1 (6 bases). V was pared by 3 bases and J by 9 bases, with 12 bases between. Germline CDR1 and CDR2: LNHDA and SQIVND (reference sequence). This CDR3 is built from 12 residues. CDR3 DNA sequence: TGTGCCAGTAGTATGGGGGCTGGGGCGCAGTACTTC. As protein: CASSMGAGAQYF.